This T cell receptor beta chain was sequenced for a study of T cell changes during pregnancy in multiple sclerosis. Assay used: immunoSEQ multiplex PCR; TCRdb lists only in-frame clones, some missing. This sample has over 35,000 clones, with roughly nine tenths found just once. Material: CD4+ T cells from peripheral blood mononuclear cells, obtained in the first trimester of pregnancy. This sequence originates from a female donor in good health, enrolled as a control in a pregnancy study.

CDR3 nucleotides: TGTGCCTCCACAGGGTCAGCTTGGAGCACAGATACGCAGTATTTT. Amino acids: CASTGSAWSTDTQYF. The chain links TRBV30 to TRBJ2-3; TRBD1 is a possible D gene (6 bases). The V and J ends lost 7 bases and 0 bases respectively, with 17 bases between them. The CDR3 has 15 amino acids. The germline CDR1 and CDR2 sequences are GTSNPN and SVGIG (reference sequence).